This is a list of T cell receptor beta chains from one sample in a study of cytomegalovirus exposure and HLA in healthy donors. The method was immunoSEQ multiplex PCR; TCRdb's version includes in-frame clones alone and lacks a portion of them. The data contain 100,000 to 150,000 clones, 70% to 90% of them singletons. The sample comprised PBMCs. Source of these receptors: a man aged 40-49 years in good health and CMV-seronegative. CDR3s leave out the opening cysteine and the closing phenylalanine or tryptophan. D genes are given only for firm matches.

D,V,CDR3
NA,TRBV9,ASSAGQTVIYGYT
TRBD2,TRBV30,AWSRGGRVQNEQF
NA,TRBV5-6,ASSLSLTASAGNTIY
TRBD2,TRBV19,ASSSPLALETQY
TRBD1,TRBV15,ATSRDGTGAYEQY
TRBD1,TRBV28,ASSPGQGVGEQY
TRBD2,TRBV6-5,ASSYLGTSGSYEQF
NA,TRBV29-1,SVEGAGPWDTQY
TRBD1,TRBV6-5,ASSPRDRVWNEQY
TRBD2,TRBV29-1,SVRLTGGPIGYEQY
NA,TRBV4-3,ASSQESAGVTGELF
TRBD1,TRBV5-6,ASSLAGTAHSPLH
NA,TRBV7-6,ASSSGAQGYT
NA,TRBV6-5,ASSYSRVLDSEQY
TRBD1,TRBV19,ASSRGQGGTIY
NA,TRBV27,ASGGGGGTHGYGYT
TRBD2,TRBV6-5,ASSYGLAVSWREQY
TRBD1,TRBV25-1,ASSMRTGGSEQF
NA,TRBV29-1,SVGSSPTSGANGLT
TRBD2,TRBV10-3,AIRPGGPSTGELF
NA,TRBV28,ASSLGTSWRSEQF
TRBD1,TRBV6-5,ASTVRDSNYGYT
NA,TRBV27,ASRRQGTDTQY
TRBD1,TRBV5-1,ASRHTTGGENSPLH